Each of the 30 T cell receptor beta chains below was sequenced from the same sample in a study of cytomegalovirus exposure and HLA in healthy donors. With 60 Vbeta and 13 Jbeta primers, the PCR was carried out. Assay used: immunoSEQ multiplex PCR; TCRdb lists only in-frame clones, some missing. This sample carries 210,000 or so clones, 80% to 90% of them seen once, and the ten largest clones take 0.2% to 0.25%. The sample taken for sequencing was PBMCs. The source is a girl aged 2 to 10 in good health and CMV-seronegative.

The chain employs TRBV6-6 and TRBJ1-1; 7 bases are a match to TRBD1. This CDR3 has 14 residues. Trimming took 10 bases from V and 0 from J; bases not matched to a gene: 8. Germline CDR1 and CDR2: MNHNY and SVGAGI (reference sequence). Written as DNA, the CDR3 is TGTGCCACTCTAGGGGGCAAAATGAACACTGAAGCTTTCTTT. This translates into CATLGGKMNTEAFF.

The chain uses TRBV6-5 and TRBJ1-5; no definite D call. V was trimmed by 6 bases and J by 6 bases, leaving 15 bases between them. Per germline, CDR1 MNHEY and CDR2 SVGAGI. There are 14 residues in the CDR3. The CDR3 region has the DNA TGTGCCAGCAGCCGTCGGGAAACAACTCAGCCCCAGCATTTT. Protein: CASSRRETTQPQHF.

The J gene is TRBJ2-5, the V gene TRBV27; TRBD2 might be the D (5 bases). Germline CDR1 MNHEY, CDR2 SMNVEV (reference sequence). CDR3 length: 16 amino acids. The V end was cut by 4 bases, the J end by 4 bases, with 19 bases between. CDR3 bases: TGTGCCAGCAGTTACTCGCGAGGGCTTCCATCAGAGACCCAGTACTTC. The encoded protein is CASSYSRGLPSETQYF.

The rearrangement uses TRBV6-1 and TRBJ2-7; 7 nucleotides line up with TRBD1. The CDR3 has 15 residues. V was pared by 2 bases and J by 9 bases, with 13 bases of the junction left unmatched. Germline V gives CDR1 MNHNS, CDR2 SASEGT. CDR3 loop: CASSEWDRDHQGQYF. CDR3 DNA: TGTGCCAGCAGTGAATGGGACAGAGACCACCAGGGGCAGTACTTC.

About this clone itself: This same CDR3 is encoded by further DNA sequences in the sample. The CDR3 reads CASSRTGEETQYF. DNA of the CDR3: TGTGCCAGCAGCCGGACAGGGGAGGAGACCCAGTACTTC. The rearrangement uses TRBV7-9 and TRBJ2-5; 9 bases fit TRBD1. The CDR3 extends over 13 amino acids. V gave up 5 bases and J gave up 5 bases; unmatched junction bases: 3. Germline CDR1 is SEHNR and CDR2 is FQNEAQ (reference sequence).

The chain is built from TRBV4-1 and TRBJ2-7; 9 bases align to TRBD1. Germline V lookup: CDR1 MGHRA, CDR2 YSYEKL. The CDR3 has 15 amino acids. The J segment lost 0 bases and the V segment lost 4 bases, leaving 4 bases of the junction unmatched. The CDR3 region is CASSLTGGSSYEQYF. Here the CDR3 DNA reads TGCGCCAGCAGCCTGACAGGGGGGAGCTCCTACGAGCAGTACTTC.

The V and J genes are TRBV4-1 and TRBJ2-2; weak D call: TRBD2 (5 bases). CDR1 and CDR2 from the germline V gene are MGHRA and YSYEKL. This CDR3 spans 17 amino acids. Trimming removed 0 bases from V and 6 bases from J, with 17 bases in between. The CDR3 sequence: CASSQEDPRLISGELFF. CDR3 DNA sequence: TGCGCCAGCAGCCAAGAAGATCCTCGACTAATCTCCGGGGAGCTGTTTTTT.

J is TRBJ2-5 and V is TRBV15; D perhaps matches TRBD2 (5 bases). The germline V gene has CDR1 LNHNV and CDR2 YYDKDF (reference sequence). This CDR3 spans 14 amino acids. With 9 bases removed from V and 2 bases from J, the gap between germline ends came to 16 bases. The CDR3 coding sequence is TGTGCCACAAAGGGCGGAGGCCCACAAGAGACCCAGTACTTC. Amino acids: CATKGGGPQETQYF.

This chain links TRBV11-2 with TRBJ2-7, with a possible D match to TRBD2 (5 bases). V gave up 5 bases and J gave up 5 bases, with 10 bases separating them. The CDR3 length is 12 residues. Germline loops: CDR1 SGHAT, CDR2 FQNNGV. The CDR3 loop is CASSPDGNEQYF. Written as DNA, the CDR3 is TGTGCCAGCAGCCCCGACGGGAACGAGCAGTACTTC.

This clone was detected only once. This chain links TRBV7-9 with TRBJ2-5; no clear D gene. The V end lost 3 bases, the J end lost 0 bases, and 8 bases lay between the germline ends. The CDR3 covers 14 residues. The V gene's germline CDR1 is SEHNR and CDR2 FQNEAQ (reference sequence). CDR3 sequence: CASSFITDQETQYF. CDR3 nucleotides: TGTGCCAGCAGCTTTATTACAGACCAAGAGACCCAGTACTTC.

The V gene is TRBV5-4, the J gene TRBJ2-1, with D perhaps matching TRBD1 (5 bases). Between the trimmed V and J ends, which lost 2 bases and 2 bases, there was a span of 11 bases. The CDR3 covers 15 residues. Germline loops: CDR1 SGHNT, CDR2 YYREEE (reference sequence). CDR3 loop: CASSFRVQAYNEQFF. DNA of the CDR3: TGTGCCAGCAGCTTTCGAGTACAGGCCTACAATGAGCAGTTCTTC.

This chain connects TRBV6-5 to TRBJ1-4; D unresolved. Trimming shortened V by 5 bases and J by 0 bases, and 10 bases separated the two germline ends. The CDR3 totals 15 residues. CDR1 is MNHEY, CDR2 SVGAGI, per germline. The CDR3 DNA reads TGTGCCAGCAGTGCCCGACGGGCAACTAATGAAAAACTGTTTTTT. Translation: CASSARRATNEKLFF.

This rearrangement joins TRBV6-1 to TRBJ1-2; 10 bases line up with TRBD1. The V gene end was trimmed by 6 bases and the J gene end by 6 bases; junction bases not matched to a gene: 4. The CDR3 has 13 amino acids. Germline loops: CDR1 MNHNS, CDR2 SASEGT. The CDR3 sequence is CASRPTGGNGYTF. The DNA of the CDR3 is TGTGCCAGCAGGCCGACAGGGGGCAATGGCTACACCTTC.

The chain links TRBV4-2 to TRBJ2-5, with 13 bases matching TRBD2. This CDR3 has 15 amino acids. CDR1 and CDR2 (germline): LGHNA, YNFKEQ. V lost 1 base to trimming and J lost 4 bases; unmatched junction nucleotides: 0. The CDR3 region has the DNA TGTGCCAGCAGCCAAGGACTAGCGGGGGGAGAGACCCAGTACTTC. Translating gives CASSQGLAGGETQYF.

The chain has TRBV18 and TRBJ2-5; TRBD2 matches at 8 bases. The CDR3 covers 14 residues. Germline values: CDR1 KGHSH, CDR2 LQKENI. The V segment lost 5 bases and the J segment 2 bases; nucleotides outside the gene matches: 4. The DNA of the CDR3 is TGTGCCAGCTCAAATGGACTAGCACAAGAGACCCAGTACTTC. Its translation is CASSNGLAQETQYF.

This chain connects TRBV7-6 to TRBJ2-6; 7 nucleotides agree with TRBD1. J was trimmed by 0 bases and V by 3 bases; bases with no gene match: 11. CDR3 size: 19 residues. The V gene's germline CDR1 is SGHVS and CDR2 FNYEAQ. The DNA for the CDR3 is TGTGCCAGCAGCTTCTGGGAGATGACAGGGACCTCTGGGGCCAACGTCCTGACTTTC. Amino acid sequence: CASSFWEMTGTSGANVLTF.

V is TRBV19 and J is TRBJ1-6; D is possibly TRBD1 (5 bases). Germline-derived CDR1 and CDR2 are LNHDA and SQIVND (reference sequence). The V end was cut by 6 bases, the J end by 9 bases, with 30 bases between. The length of the CDR3 is 19 residues. CDR3 amino acids: CASSEPLQSTARKTSPLHF. In nucleotides, the CDR3 is TGTGCCAGTAGCGAACCACTACAATCGACAGCCCGAAAAACTTCACCCCTCCACTTT. Filled out from reference TRBV19 and TRBJ1-6, the complete variable domain reads DGGITQSPKYLFRKEGQNVTLSCEQNLNHDAMYWYRQDPGQGLRLIYYSQIVNDFQKGDIAEGYSVSREKKESFPLTVTSAQKNPTAFYLCASSEPLQSTARKTSPLHFGNGTRLTVT.

The chain is built from TRBV5-4 and TRBJ2-7; TRBD1 matches 7 bases. The CDR3 runs 15 residues. CDR1 is SGHNT, CDR2 YYREEE, per germline (reference sequence). The ends lost 2 bases at V and 1 base at J; junction bases unmatched: 6. CDR3 bases: TGTGCCAGCAGCTTCCCCACGGGACAGTCCTACGAGCAGTACTTC. This encodes CASSFPTGQSYEQYF.

The chain carries TRBV2 and TRBJ1-1; 9 nucleotides line up with TRBD1. Trimming at V came to 7 bases and at J to 3 bases, leaving 6 bases not matched to a gene. Germline-derived CDR1 and CDR2 are SNHLY and FYNNEI. The CDR3 consists of 14 residues. CDR3 sequence reads: CASKRWTGDTEAFF. CDR3 bases: TGTGCCAGCAAGAGATGGACAGGGGACACTGAAGCTTTCTTT.

The CDR3 region has the DNA TGTGCCTGGAGTCCCGGAGACGTGGTTACCCTCCACTTT. This encodes CAWSPGDVVTLHF. The chain carries TRBV30 and TRBJ1-6; D is ambiguous. Per the germline V gene, CDR1 is GTSNPN and CDR2 is SVGIG (reference sequence). With 2 bases removed from V and 14 bases from J, the gap between germline ends came to 16 bases. The CDR3 consists of 13 residues. Combining the CDR3 with reference TRBV30 and TRBJ1-6 gives the whole variable domain SQTIHQWPATLVQPVGSPLSLECTVEGTSNPNLYWYRQAAGRGLQLLFYSVGIGQISSEVPQNLSASRPQDRQFILSSKKLLLSDSGFYLCAWSPGDVVTLHFGNGTRLTVT.

The chain combines TRBV7-4 with TRBJ1-6; perhaps TRBD1 as D (6 bases). V was trimmed by 3 bases and J by 4 bases, leaving 13 bases between them. This CDR3 has 16 residues. From germline, CDR1 is SGHVT and CDR2 SQSDAQ. The CDR3 coding sequence is TGTGCCAGCAGCTTTCGGACAGCGACTTATAATTCACCCCTCCACTTT. Translating it yields CASSFRTATYNSPLHF.

The chain recombines TRBV5-4 with TRBJ1-6; D is ambiguous. Per germline, CDR1 SGHNT and CDR2 YYREEE (reference sequence). The CDR3 is made up of 15 amino acids. V was pared by 0 bases and J by 9 bases, with 13 bases between. The CDR3 protein is CASSLAGQRRSPLHF. The CDR3 bases are TGTGCCAGCAGCTTGGCCGGGCAGCGGCGTTCACCCCTCCACTTT.

The rearrangement links TRBV19 to TRBJ2-7; a weak D match, TRBD2 (5 bases). The germline V and J ends were trimmed by 4 bases and 3 bases, with 10 bases remaining between them. Germline CDR1 is LNHDA and CDR2 is SQIVND (reference sequence). This CDR3 contains 13 residues. CDR3 nucleotide sequence: TGTGCCAGTAGTAGGGGAGAAGGCTACGAGCAGTACTTC. Encoded protein: CASSRGEGYEQYF.

The chain employs TRBV11-3 and TRBJ1-1, with 11 bases identical to TRBD1. The ends lost 4 bases at V and 2 bases at J; junction bases unmatched: 6. The germline V gene has CDR1 SGHNT and CDR2 YENEEA. CDR3 length: 16 amino acids. The CDR3 spells CASSSGQGAANTEAFF. Here the CDR3 DNA reads TGTGCCAGCAGCTCTGGACAGGGGGCGGCAAACACTGAAGCTTTCTTT.

V gene TRBV7-9 combines with J gene TRBJ2-7; 8 bases fit TRBD2. Germline V lookup: CDR1 SEHNR, CDR2 FQNEAQ (reference sequence). The CDR3 has 16 amino acids. V lost 5 bases to trimming and J lost 7 bases; unmatched junction nucleotides: 16. The CDR3 here is CASSPPGGAFPGEQYF. DNA for the CDR3: TGTGCCAGCAGCCCCCCCGGGGGGGCGTTCCCTGGGGAGCAGTACTTC.

V gene TRBV7-9 combines with J gene TRBJ1-1; D is undetermined. The CDR3 is 15 residues long. V lost 5 bases to trimming and J lost 0 bases, with 13 bases between them. The germline V gene encodes CDR1 SEHNR and CDR2 FQNEAQ (reference sequence). The CDR3 loop is CASSPPRAMNTEAFF. The DNA for the CDR3 is TGTGCCAGCAGCCCGCCTAGAGCCATGAACACTGAAGCTTTCTTT. Filled out from reference TRBV7-9 and TRBJ1-1, the complete variable domain reads DTGVSQNPRHKITKRGQNVTFRCDPISEHNRLYWYRQTLGQGPEFLTYFQNEAQLEKSRLLSDRFSAERPKGSFSTLEIQRTEQGDSAMYLCASSPPRAMNTEAFFGQGTRLTVV.

The rearrangement joins TRBV19 to TRBJ2-7; a possible D gene is TRBD1 (5 bases). V dropped 6 bases and J dropped 0 bases, with 12 bases sitting between them. This CDR3 has 14 amino acids. Germline V gene sequence: CDR1 LNHDA, CDR2 SQIVND (reference sequence). The CDR3: CASSPRVSSYEQYF. CDR3 DNA sequence: TGTGCCAGTAGCCCCAGGGTCAGCTCCTACGAGCAGTACTTC.

The V and J genes are TRBV21-1 and TRBJ2-4; the tabulated D call, TRBD2, remains unverified against the DNA. TRBV21-1 is listed as a pseudogene. The CDR3 is made up of 16 amino acids. The CDR3 protein is CASSKASGRAKNIQYF. As DNA, the CDR3 is TGTGCCAGCAGCAAAGCTAGCGGGAGAGCCAAAAACATTCAGTACTTC.

This chain uses TRBV5-1 with TRBJ2-7, with D possibly being TRBD1 (6 bases). Trimming removed 3 bases from V and 2 bases from J, with 15 bases in between. The CDR3 contains 15 residues. Looked up from germline, CDR1 is SGHRS and CDR2 is YFSETQ. CDR3 sequence reads: CASSWLTGGAYEQYF. The DNA for the CDR3 is TGCGCCAGCAGCTGGTTGACAGGTGGCGCCTACGAGCAGTACTTC.

Comment on this clone: The junction shows a germline mismatch at one end, possibly a read error. The V and J genes are TRBV27 and TRBJ2-1, with TRBD1 matching 7 bases. Looked up from germline, CDR1 is MNHEY and CDR2 is SMNVEV (reference sequence). The CDR3 sequence is 15 residues long. DNA for the CDR3: TGTGCCAGCAGTCCACCCGGGACAGTCTACCATGAGCAGTTCTTC. It encodes CASSPPGTVYHEQFF.